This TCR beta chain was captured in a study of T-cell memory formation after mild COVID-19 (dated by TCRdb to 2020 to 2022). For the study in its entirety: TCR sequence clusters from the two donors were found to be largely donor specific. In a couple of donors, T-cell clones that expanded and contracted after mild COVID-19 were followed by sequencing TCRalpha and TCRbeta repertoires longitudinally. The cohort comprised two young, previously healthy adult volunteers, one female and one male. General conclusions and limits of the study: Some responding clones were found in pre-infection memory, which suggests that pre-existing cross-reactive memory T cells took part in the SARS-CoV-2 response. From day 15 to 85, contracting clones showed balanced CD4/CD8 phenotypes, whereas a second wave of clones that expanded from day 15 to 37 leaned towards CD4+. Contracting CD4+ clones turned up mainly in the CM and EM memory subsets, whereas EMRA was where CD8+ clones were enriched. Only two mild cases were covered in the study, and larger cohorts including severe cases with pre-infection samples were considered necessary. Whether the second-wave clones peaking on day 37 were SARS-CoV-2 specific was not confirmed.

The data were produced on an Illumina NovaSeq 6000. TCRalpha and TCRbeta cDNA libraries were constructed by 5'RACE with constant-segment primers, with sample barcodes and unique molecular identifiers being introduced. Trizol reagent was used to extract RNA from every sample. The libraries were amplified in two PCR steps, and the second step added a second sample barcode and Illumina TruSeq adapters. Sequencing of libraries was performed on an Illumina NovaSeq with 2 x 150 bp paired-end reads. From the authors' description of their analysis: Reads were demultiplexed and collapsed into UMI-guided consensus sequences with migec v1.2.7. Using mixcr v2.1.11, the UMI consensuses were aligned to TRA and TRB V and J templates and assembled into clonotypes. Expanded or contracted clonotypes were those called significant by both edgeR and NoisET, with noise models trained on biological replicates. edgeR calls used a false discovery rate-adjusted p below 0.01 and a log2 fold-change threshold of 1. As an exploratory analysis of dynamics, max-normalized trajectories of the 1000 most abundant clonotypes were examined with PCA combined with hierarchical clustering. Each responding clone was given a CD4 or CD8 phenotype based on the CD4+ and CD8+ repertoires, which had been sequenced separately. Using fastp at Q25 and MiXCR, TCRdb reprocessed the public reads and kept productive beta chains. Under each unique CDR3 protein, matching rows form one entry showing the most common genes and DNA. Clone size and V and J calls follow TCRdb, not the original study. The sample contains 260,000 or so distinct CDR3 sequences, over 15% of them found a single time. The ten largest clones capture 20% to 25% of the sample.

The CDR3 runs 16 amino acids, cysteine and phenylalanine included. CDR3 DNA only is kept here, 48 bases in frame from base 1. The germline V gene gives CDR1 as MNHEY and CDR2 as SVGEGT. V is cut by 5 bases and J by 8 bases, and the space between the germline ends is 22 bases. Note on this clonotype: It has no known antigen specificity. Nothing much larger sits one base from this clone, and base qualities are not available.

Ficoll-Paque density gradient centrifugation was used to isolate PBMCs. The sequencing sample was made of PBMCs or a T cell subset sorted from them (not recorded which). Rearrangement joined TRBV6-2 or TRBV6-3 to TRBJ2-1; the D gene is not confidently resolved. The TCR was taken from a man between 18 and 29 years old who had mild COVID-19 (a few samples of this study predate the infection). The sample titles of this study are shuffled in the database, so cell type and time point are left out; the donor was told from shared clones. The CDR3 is CASSHLQTKYTDEQFF. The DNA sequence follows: TGTGCCAGCAGTCACCTACAAACAAAATATACCGATGAGCAGTTCTTC.